This entry concerns a single T cell receptor (beta chain). The V gene end was trimmed by 1 base and the J gene end by 4 bases; junction bases not matched to a gene: 5. Germline lookup yields CDR1 MGHRA and CDR2 YSYEKL. The CDR3 consists of 16 residues. As processed by the authors: Estimation of nucleated cell counts relied on the amplification of reference gene primers. Data came from immunoSEQ multiplex PCR; TCRdb stores just in-frame clones and leaves some out. The DNA gave D and trimming, while V, J and clone size come from that table. The sample records around 90,000 clones, about 81% being singletons. This entry is derived from a study of blood T cell repertoires in COVID-19. Study overall: Both acute and convalescent COVID-19 samples were obtained from the United States, Italy and Spain. Sources were T cells, B-cell-depleted T cells, or PBMCs; the material itself was cDNA or gDNA.

The TCR comes from a human donor in a cohort sampled during active COVID-19. The chain uses TRBV4-1 and TRBJ2-2, with 8 positions matching TRBD1. Sequencing was performed on peripheral blood. CDR3 sequence (DNA): TGCGCCAGCAGCCAAGGGACAGGGACGAGCACCGGGGAGCTGTTTTTT. Translated, it gives CASSQGTGTSTGELFF.